This T cell receptor beta chain was observed in a study of shared clonotypes between healthy human individuals. The germline V gene encodes CDR1 KGHSH and CDR2 LQKENI. The CDR3 is made up of 15 amino acids. V shed 3 bases, J shed 0 bases, and the junction held 1 base outside the gene matches. Donors were healthy HIV-negative adults without recent acute infections or vaccinations. Partitioning of CD4+ cells yielded a CD45RA+ naive subset and a CD45RA-negative memory subset. TCRdb's table, derived via immunoSEQ multiplex PCR, lists solely in-frame clones and lacks some. The table has about 2.4 million clones, 93% seen once.

The chain has TRBV18 and TRBJ1-4, with 7 nucleotides matching TRBD1. The TCR was taken from a man aged 18 to 35 in good health. Some clones in this sample may be carry-over from other donors' samples. Sequences were obtained from naive CD4+ T cells from PBMCs. Subset described: CD45RA+ positively selected. The CDR3 region is CASSPGQATNEKLFF. In DNA form, the CDR3 reads TGTGCCAGCTCACCCGGACAGGCAACTAATGAAAAACTGTTTTTT.